This is a list of T cell receptor beta chains from one sample in a study of shared clonotypes between healthy human individuals. Repertoires were generated with immunoSEQ multiplex PCR, while TCRdb's copy carries only in-frame clones and drops some. The table has about 2 million clones, just under 95% seen once; the top ten hold 0.9% to 1.5%. Sequencing used naive CD8+ T cells sorted from blood. Receptors originate from a man between 18 and 29 years old in good health. The CDR3 runs from the conserved cysteine through the conserved F or W. D genes are given only for firm matches. Only part of the rows carry a size: once, few, many, or a class if the clone is expanded.

CASSYSGGLGELFF TGTGCCAGCAGTTACTCTGGGGGCCTAGGGGAGCTGTTTTTT NA TRBV6-5 NA TRBJ2-2
CASSFTAYEQYF TGTGCCAGCAGCTTTACAGCTTACGAGCAGTACTTC NA TRBV7-9 NA TRBJ2-7
CASSTGTSGSSYNEQFF TGCGCCAGCAGCACGGGGACTAGCGGGAGCTCCTACAATGAGCAGTTCTTC TRBD2 TRBV5-1 NA TRBJ2-1
CASSLTATYEQYF TGTGCCAGCAGTCTGACAGCTACCTACGAGCAGTACTTC NA TRBV28 NA TRBJ2-7
CASSPLVREVEGNQPQHF TGTGCCAGCAGCCCCCTCGTCCGGGAGGTGGAAGGCAATCAGCCCCAGCATTTT NA TRBV7-8 NA TRBJ1-5
CASLRRGRYNEQFF TGTGCCAGCCTACGGCGGGGAAGGTACAATGAGCAGTTCTTC NA TRBV4-2 NA TRBJ2-1
CASSLGRGYEQYF TGTGCCAGCAGCTTAGGGCGAGGCTACGAGCAGTACTTC NA TRBV11-2 NA TRBJ2-7
CASSSSGKLFF TGTGCCAGCAGCTCCTCGGGAAAACTGTTTTTT NA TRBV5-6 NA TRBJ1-4
CASSLFRTEAFF TGTGCCAGCAGCTTGTTCAGGACGGAAGCTTTCTTT NA TRBV5-4 NA TRBJ1-1
CASGDIQAYNEQFF TGTGCCAGCGGGGACATCCAGGCCTACAATGAGCAGTTCTTC NA TRBV9 NA TRBJ2-1
CASSRNRGLLNTEAFF TGTGCCAGCAGCCGGAACAGGGGGCTCCTGAACACTGAAGCTTTCTTT TRBD1 TRBV5-6 NA TRBJ1-1
CASSQAEAYSYEQYF TGCGCCAGCAGCCAAGCGGAGGCTTATTCCTACGAGCAGTACTTC NA TRBV4-1 NA TRBJ2-7
CASSSGLAGVGTDTQYF TGTGCCAGCAGTTCTGGACTAGCGGGAGTCGGCACAGATACGCAGTATTTT TRBD2 TRBV28 NA TRBJ2-3
CASSSLGVSGANVLTF TGTGCCAGCAGCTCCCTCGGAGTCTCTGGGGCCAACGTCCTGACTTTC NA TRBV27 NA TRBJ2-6
CASGQSWREFSYEQYF TGTGCCAGCGGCCAATCGTGGAGGGAATTCTCCTACGAGCAGTACTTC NA TRBV27 NA TRBJ2-7
CASSSTEGPRNTIYF TGTGCCAGTAGTTCCACCGAGGGCCCTCGTAACACCATATATTTT NA TRBV19 NA TRBJ1-3
CASSPRGDATYEQYF TGTGCCAGCAGCCCTAGAGGTGACGCGACCTACGAGCAGTACTTC NA TRBV2 NA TRBJ2-7
CASSATTGGGYGYTF TGTGCCAGCAGCGCGACGACAGGGGGAGGCTATGGCTACACCTTC TRBD1 TRBV9 NA TRBJ1-2
CASSEGSFSGNTIYF TGTGCCAGCAGTGAAGGCAGCTTCTCTGGAAACACCATATATTTT NA TRBV2 NA TRBJ1-3
CASSEPPRSGLEQYF TGTGCCAGCAGTGAACCACCTAGGTCTGGCCTTGAGCAGTACTTC NA TRBV6-1 NA TRBJ2-7
CASSGLTGGTEAFF TGTGCCAGCAGCGGACTGACAGGGGGCACTGAAGCTTTCTTT TRBD1 TRBV5-4 NA TRBJ1-1
CASSEYPGAKNSPLHF TGTGCCAGCAGTGAATACCCAGGGGCGAAGAATTCACCCCTCCACTTT NA TRBV6-1 few TRBJ1-6
CAIRTNEQGAITEAFF TGTGCCATCCGGACTAATGAACAGGGTGCAATCACTGAAGCTTTCTTT NA TRBV10-3 NA TRBJ1-1
CASSAVNTEAFF TGTGCCAGCAGCGCAGTGAACACTGAAGCTTTCTTT NA TRBV9 NA TRBJ1-1
CASSLVEGQPQHF TGTGCCAGCAGTTTAGTTGAGGGCCAGCCCCAGCATTTT NA TRBV27 NA TRBJ1-5
CASSSSLTGLVNTEAFF TGCGCCAGCAGCTCATCCTTGACAGGCCTCGTTAACACTGAAGCTTTCTTT NA TRBV5-1 NA TRBJ1-1
CASSPQTGRDSPLHF TGTGCCAGCAGCCCCCAGACAGGGCGGGATTCACCCCTCCACTTT TRBD1 TRBV7-9 NA TRBJ1-6
CASSSWTDSSYEQYF TGTGCCAGCAGCTCGTGGACGGATAGCTCCTACGAGCAGTACTTC NA TRBV7-9 NA TRBJ2-7
CASSLVGGQGYSGNTIYF TGTGCCAGCAGCTTAGTAGGGGGACAGGGCTACTCTGGAAACACCATATATTTT TRBD1 TRBV7-2 NA TRBJ1-3
CASSFGQGYGYTF TGTGCCAGCAGTTTTGGGCAGGGTTATGGCTACACCTTC NA TRBV27 NA TRBJ1-2
CTSSPGTGVSEQYF TGCACCAGCAGCCCCGGGACAGGCGTTAGTGAGCAGTACTTC NA TRBV1 NA TRBJ2-7
CASSEYGSGNTIYF TGTGCCAGCAGTGAATACGGCTCTGGAAACACCATATATTTT NA TRBV2 NA TRBJ1-3
CASSSQQGAVGTEAFF TGCGCCAGCAGCTCACAACAGGGGGCCGTAGGGACTGAAGCTTTCTTT TRBD1 TRBV5-1 NA TRBJ1-1
CASSGLGRRDEQYF TGTGCCAGCAGCGGCTTGGGGAGACGGGACGAGCAGTACTTC NA TRBV14 NA TRBJ2-7
CASSFAGRSSYNEQFF TGTGCCAGCAGCTTCGCGGGACGAAGCTCCTACAATGAGCAGTTCTTC NA TRBV7-2 NA TRBJ2-1
CASRGLEGGMGGYTF TGTGCCAGCAGGGGTTTGGAGGGAGGAATGGGTGGCTACACCTTC NA TRBV9 NA TRBJ1-2
CASIPGLAPWEQYF TGTGCCAGCATCCCGGGACTAGCTCCTTGGGAGCAGTACTTC NA TRBV21-1 NA TRBJ2-7
CASSESGTYEQYF TGCGCCAGCAGTGAGTCAGGGACCTACGAGCAGTACTTC NA TRBV10-1 NA TRBJ2-7
CASSQGTSGIYNEQFF TGCGCCAGCAGCCAAGGGACTAGCGGAATCTACAATGAGCAGTTCTTC TRBD2 TRBV4-3 NA TRBJ2-1
CASSTDRLKREVFTDTQYF TGTGCCAGCAGTACCGATCGCCTTAAGCGGGAGGTTTTCACAGATACGCAGTATTTT TRBD2 TRBV27 NA TRBJ2-3
CASRYHGGDYGYTF TGTGCCAGCCGCTACCACGGGGGGGACTATGGCTACACCTTC NA TRBV27 NA TRBJ1-2
CAISESPSYEQYF TGTGCCATCAGTGAGTCGCCTTCCTACGAGCAGTACTTC NA TRBV10-3 NA TRBJ2-7
CASSLIQGYEQYF TGTGCCAGCAGTTTAATACAGGGGTACGAGCAGTACTTC TRBD1 TRBV27 NA TRBJ2-7
CASKDRGSDYGYTF TGTGCCAGCAAGGACAGGGGCTCCGACTATGGCTACACCTTC TRBD1 TRBV6-1 NA TRBJ1-2
CASSGDSLMNTEAFF TGTGCCAGCAGCGGGGACAGCCTCATGAACACTGAAGCTTTCTTT TRBD1 TRBV7-2 NA TRBJ1-1
CASSFRPEQYF TGTGCCAGCAGTTTTAGGCCCGAGCAGTACTTC NA TRBV28 NA TRBJ2-7
CASSYSTGAEAFF TGTGCCAGCAGTTACTCGACCGGGGCTGAAGCTTTCTTT NA TRBV6-5 few TRBJ1-1
CASSLGRGSNQPQHF TGTGCCAGCAGTTTGGGCAGGGGAAGCAATCAGCCCCAGCATTTT NA TRBV28 NA TRBJ1-5
CASSQGQGEQETQYF TGTGCCAGCAGCCAGGGACAGGGGGAGCAAGAGACCCAGTACTTC TRBD1 TRBV5-6 NA TRBJ2-5
CASSEEGRGYEQYF TGTGCCAGCAGTGAAGAGGGTAGAGGCTACGAGCAGTACTTC NA TRBV2 NA TRBJ2-7
CASSQSPPGFEGNGYTF TGCGCCAGCAGCCAGTCTCCACCGGGCTTCGAGGGTAATGGCTACACCTTC NA TRBV4-1 once TRBJ1-2
CASSIGIQGWHQPQHF TGTGCCAGTAGTATAGGCATACAGGGTTGGCATCAGCCCCAGCATTTT NA TRBV19 NA TRBJ1-5
CASSLRQGSTDTQYF TGTGCCAGCAGCCTCCGACAGGGCAGCACAGATACGCAGTATTTT TRBD1 TRBV9 NA TRBJ2-3
CASSPRDSSSYEQYF TGTGCCAGCAGCCCCCGGGACAGTTCATCCTACGAGCAGTACTTC TRBD1 TRBV4-2 NA TRBJ2-7
CASSFVGESPLHF TGTGCCAGCAGTTTTGTGGGGGAGTCACCCCTCCACTTT NA TRBV27 NA TRBJ1-6
CASSIRQGSHYEQYF TGTGCCAGCAGCATAAGACAGGGGTCCCACTACGAGCAGTACTTC TRBD1 TRBV5-6 NA TRBJ2-7
CASSVGQGGYEQYF TGTGCCAGCAGCGTAGGACAGGGGGGTTACGAGCAGTACTTC TRBD1 TRBV9 once TRBJ2-7
CASSLRNVGPKTAGPSYEQYF TGTGCCAGCAGTTTGCGTAACGTAGGGCCAAAAACGGCAGGGCCGTCCTACGAGCAGTACTTC NA TRBV28 NA TRBJ2-7
CASSSDRDPRGANQPQHF TGTGCCAGCAGCTCAGACCGGGATCCCAGGGGTGCCAATCAGCCCCAGCATTTT NA TRBV7-9 once TRBJ1-5
CASSYSGGGNEQFF TGTGCCAGCAGTTACTCGGGGGGAGGGAATGAGCAGTTCTTC TRBD2 TRBV6-5 NA TRBJ2-1